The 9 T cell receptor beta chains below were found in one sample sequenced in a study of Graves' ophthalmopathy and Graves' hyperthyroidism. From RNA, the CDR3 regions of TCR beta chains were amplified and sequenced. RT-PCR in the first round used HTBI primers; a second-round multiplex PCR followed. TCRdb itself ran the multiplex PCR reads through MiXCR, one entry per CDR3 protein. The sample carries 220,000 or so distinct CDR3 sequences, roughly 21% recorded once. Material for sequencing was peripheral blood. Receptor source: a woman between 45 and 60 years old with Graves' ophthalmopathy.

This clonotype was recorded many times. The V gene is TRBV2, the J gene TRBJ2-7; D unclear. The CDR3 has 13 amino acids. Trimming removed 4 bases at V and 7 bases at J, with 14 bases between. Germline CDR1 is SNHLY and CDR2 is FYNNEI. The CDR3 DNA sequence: TGTGCCAGCAGTGTGGCGGTGGTCGGAGAGCAGTACTTC. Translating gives CASSVAVVGEQYF.

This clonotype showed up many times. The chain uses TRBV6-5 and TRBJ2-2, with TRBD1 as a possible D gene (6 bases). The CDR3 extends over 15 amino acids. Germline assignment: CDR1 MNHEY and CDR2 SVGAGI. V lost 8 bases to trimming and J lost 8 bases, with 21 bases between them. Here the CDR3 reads CASGRTASNWGELFF. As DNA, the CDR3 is TGTGCCAGCGGTCGGACAGCTAGTAACTGGGGGGAGCTGTTTTTT.

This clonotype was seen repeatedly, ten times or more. In DNA form, the CDR3 reads TGTGCCAGTTCACAGGGGACACCTAACTATGGCTACACCTTC. Translating it yields CASSQGTPNYGYTF. V and J are TRBV6-1 and TRBJ1-2; 7 positions agree with TRBD1. CDR1 and CDR2 from the germline V gene are MNHNS and SASEGT. Trimming at V came to 9 bases and at J to 0 bases, leaving 7 bases not matched to a gene. The CDR3 runs to 14 residues.

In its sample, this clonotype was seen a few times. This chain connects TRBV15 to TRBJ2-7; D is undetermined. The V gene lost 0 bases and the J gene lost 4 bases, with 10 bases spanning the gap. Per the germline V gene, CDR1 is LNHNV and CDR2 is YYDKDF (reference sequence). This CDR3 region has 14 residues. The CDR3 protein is CATSRDVGWYEQYF. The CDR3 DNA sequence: TGTGCCACCAGCAGAGATGTGGGGTGGTACGAGCAGTACTTC.

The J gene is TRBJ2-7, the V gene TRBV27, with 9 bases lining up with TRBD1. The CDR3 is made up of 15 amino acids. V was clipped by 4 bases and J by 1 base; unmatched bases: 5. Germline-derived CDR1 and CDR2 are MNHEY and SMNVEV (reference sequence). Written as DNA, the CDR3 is TGTGCCAGCAGTTCGGCCGGGACAGGGTCCTACGAGCAGTACTTC. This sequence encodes CASSSAGTGSYEQYF.

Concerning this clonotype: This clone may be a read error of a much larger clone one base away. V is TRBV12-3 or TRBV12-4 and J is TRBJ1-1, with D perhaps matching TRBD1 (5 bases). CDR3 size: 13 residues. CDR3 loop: CASNGDPNTEALF. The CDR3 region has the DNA TGTGCCAGCAATGGGGACCCGAACACTGAAGCTCTCTTT.

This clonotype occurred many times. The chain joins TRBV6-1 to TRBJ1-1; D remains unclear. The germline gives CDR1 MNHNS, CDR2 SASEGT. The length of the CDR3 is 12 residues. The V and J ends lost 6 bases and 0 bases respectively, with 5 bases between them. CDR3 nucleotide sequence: TGTGCCAGCAGCGAGATGAACACTGAAGCTTTCTTT. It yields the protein CASSEMNTEAFF.

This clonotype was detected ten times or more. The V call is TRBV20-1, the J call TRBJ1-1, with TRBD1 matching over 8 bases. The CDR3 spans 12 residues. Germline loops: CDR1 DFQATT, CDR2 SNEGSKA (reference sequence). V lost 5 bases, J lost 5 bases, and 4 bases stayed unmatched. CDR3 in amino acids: CSAWDRWTEAFF. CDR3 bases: TGCAGTGCTTGGGACAGGTGGACTGAAGCTTTCTTT.

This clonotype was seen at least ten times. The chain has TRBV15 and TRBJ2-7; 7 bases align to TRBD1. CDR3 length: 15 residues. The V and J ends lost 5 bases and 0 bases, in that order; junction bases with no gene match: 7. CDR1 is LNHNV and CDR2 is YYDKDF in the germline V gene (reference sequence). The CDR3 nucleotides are TGTGCCACCAGCTCATGGACAGGTAGCTCCTACGAGCAGTACTTC. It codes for CATSSWTGSSYEQYF.